What follows is one T cell receptor (beta chain) and its context. Its target is not known. This specimen belongs to a study of cytomegalovirus exposure and HLA in healthy donors. Looking at the study overall: Out of roughly 170 million T cells, an earlier analysis found fewer than 140 million unique TCR beta sequences in total. Study-level points and caveats: According to the study, 160 or so TCR beta chains were cytomegalovirus-associated. According to an earlier analysis, most TCR beta V segments yielded productive rearrangements about 87% or about 30% of the time. The sole available immune exposure information was CMV serostatus.

The PCR ran on 60 Vbeta and 13 Jbeta primers. TCRdb's copy holds only in-frame clones and misses some; the assay was immunoSEQ multiplex PCR. The data show hundreds of thousands of clones, with less than 85% seen just once and 0.63% held by the top ten. The CDR3 sequence is 14 residues long. Germline V CDR1 and CDR2: SQVTM, ANQGSEA. Trimming removed 6 bases from V and 1 base from J; junction bases left unmatched: 8. The chain links TRBV29-1 to TRBJ1-1; 7 bases are a match to TRBD1. Sequenced: PBMCs. This clonotype was obtained from a man younger than 30 in good health and CMV-seronegative. The CDR3 here is CSVARRTGNTEAFF. The DNA of the CDR3 is TGCAGCGTCGCCCGGCGGACAGGGAACACTGAAGCTTTCTTT.